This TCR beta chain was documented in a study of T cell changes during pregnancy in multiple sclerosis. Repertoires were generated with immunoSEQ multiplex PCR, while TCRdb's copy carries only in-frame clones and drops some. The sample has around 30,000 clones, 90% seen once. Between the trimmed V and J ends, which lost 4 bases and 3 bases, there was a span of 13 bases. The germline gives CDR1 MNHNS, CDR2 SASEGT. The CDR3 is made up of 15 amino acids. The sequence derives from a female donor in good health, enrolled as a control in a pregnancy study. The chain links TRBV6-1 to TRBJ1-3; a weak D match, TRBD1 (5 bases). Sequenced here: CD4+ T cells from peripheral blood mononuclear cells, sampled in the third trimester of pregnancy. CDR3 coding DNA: TGTGCCAGCAGTGCAACAACAGGATTTGGAAACACCATATATTTT. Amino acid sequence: CASSATTGFGNTIYF.